A selection of T cell receptor beta chains follows, all from one sample in a study of blood T cells in healthy people across ages. TCRdb redid the calling of the 5' RACE reads with MiXCR, one entry per CDR3 protein. The sample records fewer than 1,000,000 distinct CDR3 sequences, approximately 44% being singletons. The specimen was blood. These receptors were obtained from a man in his sixties in good health. CDR3s leave out the opening cysteine and the closing phenylalanine or tryptophan.

J gene | V gene | CDR3 protein
TRBJ2-1 | TRBV14 | ASSPTPGLAGGYSYNEQF
TRBJ2-5 | TRBV3-1 | ASSQRGPGETQY
TRBJ1-2 | TRBV14 | ASSQRRGQYYGYT
TRBJ2-1 | TRBV7-2 | ASSPGQGWVNEQF
TRBJ1-6 | TRBV28 | ASNNRVNNSPLH
TRBJ2-3 | TRBV7-2 | ASSAQQGARTDTQY
TRBJ1-2 | TRBV10-3 | AIGTTGDLDYGYT
TRBJ1-2 | TRBV6-1 | ASSRTGVNYGYT
TRBJ2-5 | TRBV14 | ASSSEGARVY
TRBJ2-5 | TRBV4-3 | ASSQGLAGRETQY
TRBJ2-1 | TRBV28 | ASSAPGTGDYNEQF
TRBJ2-5 | TRBV20-1 | RARPGEETQY
TRBJ2-7 | TRBV6-5 | ASSRTSTTYEQY
TRBJ2-1 | TRBV10-3 | ATTTSGRSNEQF
TRBJ1-1 | TRBV29-1 | SGAGTHPF
TRBJ1-1 | TRBV7-3 | ASSLTAVGEAF
TRBJ2-1 | TRBV4-1 | ASSQAGGLAGGNEQF
TRBJ2-5 | TRBV2 | ASSTSGGRGEQY
TRBJ2-3 | TRBV7-9 | ASSLSQATDTQY
TRBJ1-2 | TRBV4-3 | ASSQVSQGYGYT
TRBJ1-5 | TRBV6-2/TRBV6-3 | ASSLPGSLNQPQH
TRBJ2-1 | TRBV4-3 | ASSQVEGTGVEQF
TRBJ2-5 | TRBV6-1 | ASSEAPGAKGGQETQY
TRBJ2-5 | TRBV6-2/TRBV6-3 | ASSSDQETQY
TRBJ1-6 | TRBV27 | ASSPRSTVNSPLH
TRBJ2-7 | TRBV20-1 | SARDTDRALPYEQY
TRBJ2-1 | TRBV20-1 | GAASGGYNEQF
TRBJ2-1 | TRBV29-1 | SVVGVGTYNEQF
TRBJ2-1 | TRBV13 | ASSRLPKNGGASSYNEQF
TRBJ2-3 | TRBV7-3 | ASSLGQLTDTQY
TRBJ1-2 | TRBV7-6 | ASSLEQGITNYGYT
TRBJ2-1 | TRBV20-1 | SANGLATYNEQF
TRBJ2-1 | TRBV10-3 | AISDHRVVDEQF
TRBJ2-4 | TRBV28 | ASIGGKGAKNIQY
TRBJ2-1 | TRBV7-8 | ASSERGGRNEQF
TRBJ2-2 | TRBV10-3 | AIGAGVNTGELF
TRBJ1-2 | TRBV5-1 | ASSLVPVERLNYGYT